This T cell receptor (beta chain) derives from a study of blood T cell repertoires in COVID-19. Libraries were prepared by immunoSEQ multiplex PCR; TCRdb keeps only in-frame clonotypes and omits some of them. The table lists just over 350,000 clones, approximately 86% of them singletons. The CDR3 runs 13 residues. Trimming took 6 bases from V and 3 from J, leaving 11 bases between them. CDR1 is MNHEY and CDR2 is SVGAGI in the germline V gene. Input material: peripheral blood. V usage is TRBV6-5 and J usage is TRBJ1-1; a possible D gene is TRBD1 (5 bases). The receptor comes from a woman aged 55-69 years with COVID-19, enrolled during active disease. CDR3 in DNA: TGTGCCAGCAGATTCAGGGTTGACACTGAAGCTTTCTTT. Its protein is CASRFRVDTEAFF.